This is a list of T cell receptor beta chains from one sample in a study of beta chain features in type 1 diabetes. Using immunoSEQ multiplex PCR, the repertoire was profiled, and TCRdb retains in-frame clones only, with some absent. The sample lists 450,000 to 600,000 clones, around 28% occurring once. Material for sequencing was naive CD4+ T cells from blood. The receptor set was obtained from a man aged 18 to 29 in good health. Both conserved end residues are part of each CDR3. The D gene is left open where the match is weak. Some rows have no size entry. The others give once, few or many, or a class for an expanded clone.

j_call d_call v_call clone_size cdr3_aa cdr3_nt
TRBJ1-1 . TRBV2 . CASTQGGGTEAFF TGTGCCAGCACCCAGGGAGGGGGCACTGAAGCTTTCTTT
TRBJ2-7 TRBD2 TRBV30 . CAWSPGLGHEQYF TGTGCCTGGAGTCCCGGACTAGGACACGAGCAGTACTTC
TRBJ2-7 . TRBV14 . CASSQRPGLGYEQYF TGTGCCAGCAGCCAACGTCCGGGACTGGGCTACGAGCAGTACTTC
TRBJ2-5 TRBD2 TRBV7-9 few CASSPRAGAETQYF TGTGCCAGCAGCCCCAGGGCGGGAGCTGAGACCCAGTACTTC
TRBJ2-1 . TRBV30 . CAWNSQGSYNEQFF TGTGCCTGGAATTCCCAGGGATCCTACAATGAGCAGTTCTTC
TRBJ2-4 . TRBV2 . CASAGVNIQYF TGTGCCAGCGCAGGAGTAAACATTCAGTACTTC
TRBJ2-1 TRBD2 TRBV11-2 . CASSRTSGYNEQFF TGTGCCAGCAGCCGGACTAGCGGGTACAATGAGCAGTTCTTC
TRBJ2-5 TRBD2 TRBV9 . CASSVNNGLAGDETQYF TGTGCCAGCAGCGTAAATAACGGACTAGCGGGAGACGAGACCCAGTACTTC
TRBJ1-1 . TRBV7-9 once CASSHEVVGTEAFF TGTGCCAGCAGTCACGAGGTAGTGGGCACTGAAGCTTTCTTT
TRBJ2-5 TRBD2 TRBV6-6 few CASSYSGGFGETQYF TGTGCCAGCAGTTACTCGGGAGGGTTTGGAGAGACCCAGTACTTC
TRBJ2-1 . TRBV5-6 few CASRSSWGEWFF TGTGCCAGCAGGAGTTCGTGGGGAGAGTGGTTCTTC
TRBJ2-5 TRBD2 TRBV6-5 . CASSQGLSNQETQYF TGTGCCAGCAGTCAGGGACTATCTAACCAAGAGACCCAGTACTTC
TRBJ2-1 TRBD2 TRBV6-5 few CASSYQPSGTYNEQFF TGTGCCAGCAGTTACCAACCTAGCGGGACGTACAATGAGCAGTTCTTC
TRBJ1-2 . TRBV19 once CASSINQAGGYTF TGTGCCAGTAGTATAAATCAGGCTGGTGGCTACACCTTC
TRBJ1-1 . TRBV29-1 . CSVEKQLNTEAFF TGCAGCGTTGAAAAACAATTGAACACTGAAGCTTTCTTT
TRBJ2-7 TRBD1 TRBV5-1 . CASSLEGTGALDEQYF TGCGCCAGCAGCTTGGAGGGGACAGGGGCGCTGGACGAGCAGTACTTC
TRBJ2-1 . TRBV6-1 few CASSEVHNEQFF TGTGCCAGCAGTGAAGTGCACAATGAGCAGTTCTTC
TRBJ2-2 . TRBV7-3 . CASSRGQNGGELFF TGTGCCAGCAGCCGAGGACAAAATGGCGGGGAGCTGTTTTTT
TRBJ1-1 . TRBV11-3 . CASGRGDTEAFF TGTGCCAGCGGCAGGGGCGACACTGAAGCTTTCTTT